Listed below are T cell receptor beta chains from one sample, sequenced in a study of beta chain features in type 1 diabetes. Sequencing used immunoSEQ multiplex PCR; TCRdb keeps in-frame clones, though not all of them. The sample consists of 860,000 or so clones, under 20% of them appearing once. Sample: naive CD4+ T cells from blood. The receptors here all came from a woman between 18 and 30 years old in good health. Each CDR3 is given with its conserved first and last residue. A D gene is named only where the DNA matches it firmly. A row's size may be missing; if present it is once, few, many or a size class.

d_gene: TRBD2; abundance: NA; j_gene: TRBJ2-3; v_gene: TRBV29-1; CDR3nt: TGCAGCGTTGAGGGTAGCGGGAGGGCTCCAGATACGCAGTATTTT; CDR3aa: CSVEGSGRAPDTQYF
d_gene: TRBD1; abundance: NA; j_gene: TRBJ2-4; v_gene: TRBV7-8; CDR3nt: TGTGCCAACAGCGCAAAGACAGGGATGGACATTCAGTACTTC; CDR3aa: CANSAKTGMDIQYF
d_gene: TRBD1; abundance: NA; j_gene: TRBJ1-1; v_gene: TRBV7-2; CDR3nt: TGTGCCAGCAGCCTGGACAGGGACACTGAAGCTTTCTTT; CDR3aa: CASSLDRDTEAFF
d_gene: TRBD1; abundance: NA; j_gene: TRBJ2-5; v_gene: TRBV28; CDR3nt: TGTGCCAGCAGTTTACCCACCGGGACAGGGGAAGAGACCCAGTACTTC; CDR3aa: CASSLPTGTGEETQYF
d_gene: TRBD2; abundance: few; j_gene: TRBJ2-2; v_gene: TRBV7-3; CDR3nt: TGTGCCAGCAGCTCACAGGCGGGGGTCGGGGAGCTGTTTTTT; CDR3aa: CASSSQAGVGELFF
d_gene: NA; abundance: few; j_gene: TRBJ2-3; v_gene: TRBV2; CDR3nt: TGTGCCAGCAAAACACAGACAGATACGCAGTATTTT; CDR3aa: CASKTQTDTQYF
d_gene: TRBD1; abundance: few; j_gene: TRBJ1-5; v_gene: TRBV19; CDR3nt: TGTGCCAGTAGAGGACAGGGGGCAGATCAGCCCCAGCATTTT; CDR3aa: CASRGQGADQPQHF
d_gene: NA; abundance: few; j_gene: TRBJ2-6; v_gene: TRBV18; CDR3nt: TGTGCCAGCTCACCTTCGACAGGTACTGGGGCCAACGTCCTGACTTTC; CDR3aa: CASSPSTGTGANVLTF
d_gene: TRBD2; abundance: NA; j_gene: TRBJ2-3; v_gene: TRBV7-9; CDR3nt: TGTGCCAGCAGCAAGAGGACTAGCGCAACAGATACGCAGTATTTT; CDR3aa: CASSKRTSATDTQYF
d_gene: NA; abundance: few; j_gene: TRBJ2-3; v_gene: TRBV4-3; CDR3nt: TGCGCCAGCAGCCGCGACGCGGAGGGCCTAGTTACGCAGTATTTT; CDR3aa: CASSRDAEGLVTQYF
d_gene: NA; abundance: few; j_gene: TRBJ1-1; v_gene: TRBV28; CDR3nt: TGTGCCAGCCGTCATCCGGGGATGAACACTGAAGCTTTCTTT; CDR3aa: CASRHPGMNTEAFF
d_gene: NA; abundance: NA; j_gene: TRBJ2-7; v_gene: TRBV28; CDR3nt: TGTGCCAGCAGTTTTCGGGGAGGTTACGAGCAGTACTTC; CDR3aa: CASSFRGGYEQYF
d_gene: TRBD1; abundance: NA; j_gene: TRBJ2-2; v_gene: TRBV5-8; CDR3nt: TGTGCCAGCAGCTTGTTCCAGGGGGATGTCGGGGAGCTGTTTTTT; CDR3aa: CASSLFQGDVGELFF
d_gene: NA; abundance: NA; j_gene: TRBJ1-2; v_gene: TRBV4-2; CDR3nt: TGTGCCAGCAGCCAAGGGGCAGATCACCGCTATGGCTACACCTTC; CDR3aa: CASSQGADHRYGYTF
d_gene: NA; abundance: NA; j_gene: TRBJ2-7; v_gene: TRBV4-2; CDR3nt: TGTGCCAGCAGCCCCAGTACGGGGGAATCCTACGAGCAGTACTTC; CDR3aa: CASSPSTGESYEQYF
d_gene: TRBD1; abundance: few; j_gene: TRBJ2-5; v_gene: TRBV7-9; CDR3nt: TGTGCCAGCAGCTTAGGACAGGGATTCCTCAATTGGGCTGAAGAGACCCAGTACTTC; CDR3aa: CASSLGQGFLNWAEETQYF
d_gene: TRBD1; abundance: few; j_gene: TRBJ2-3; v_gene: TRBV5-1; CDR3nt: TGCGCCAGCGGGGACAGGGTAGGAGATACGCAGTATTTT; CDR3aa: CASGDRVGDTQYF
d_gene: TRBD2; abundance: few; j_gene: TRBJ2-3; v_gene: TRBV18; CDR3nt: TGTGCCAGCCGGACTAGCGGAAGCACAGATACGCAGTATTTT; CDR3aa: CASRTSGSTDTQYF
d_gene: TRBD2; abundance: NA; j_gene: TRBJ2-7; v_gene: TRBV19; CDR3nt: TGTGCCAGTAGTATTGGCCTAGCGGGGATCTACGAGCAGTACTTC; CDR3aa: CASSIGLAGIYEQYF
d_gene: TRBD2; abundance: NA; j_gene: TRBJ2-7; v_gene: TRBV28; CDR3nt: TGTGCCAGCAGCTGGACTAGCGGCTACGAGCAGTACTTC; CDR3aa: CASSWTSGYEQYF
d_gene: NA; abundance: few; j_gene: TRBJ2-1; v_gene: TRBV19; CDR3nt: TGTGCCAGTAGTATAAGTAAAAATGAGCAGTTCTTC; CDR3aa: CASSISKNEQFF
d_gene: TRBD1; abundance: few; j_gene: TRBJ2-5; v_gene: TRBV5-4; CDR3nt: TGTGCCAGCAGCTTATACAGGGGCGGTGAGACCCAGTACTTC; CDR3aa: CASSLYRGGETQYF
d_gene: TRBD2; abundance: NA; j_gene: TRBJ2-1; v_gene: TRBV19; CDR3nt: TGTGCCAGTAGCGGTTTTCTAGCGGGAGTGGGAATCCCCTACAATGAGCAGTTCTTC; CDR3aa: CASSGFLAGVGIPYNEQFF
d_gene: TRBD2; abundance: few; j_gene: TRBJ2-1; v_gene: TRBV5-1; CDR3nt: TGCGCCAGCAGCACCAAAGGTAGCGGGAGGGCCGATGAGCAGTTCTTC; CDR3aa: CASSTKGSGRADEQFF
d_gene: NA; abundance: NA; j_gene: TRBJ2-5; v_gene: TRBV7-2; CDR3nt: TGTGCCAGCAGCGTCCTACCCGAGGGAGCCCGGAGGCAAGAGACCCAGTACTTC; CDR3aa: CASSVLPEGARRQETQYF
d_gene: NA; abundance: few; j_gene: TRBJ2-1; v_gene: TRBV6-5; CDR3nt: TGTGCCAGCAAGACGAACTACAATGAGCAGTTCTTC; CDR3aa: CASKTNYNEQFF
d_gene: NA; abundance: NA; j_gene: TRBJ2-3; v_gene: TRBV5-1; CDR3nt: TGCGCCAGCAGTTTAGCGGCGCCTAGCACAGATACGCAGTATTTT; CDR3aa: CASSLAAPSTDTQYF
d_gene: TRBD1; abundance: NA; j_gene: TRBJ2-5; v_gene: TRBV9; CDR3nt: TGTGCCAGCAGCGTAGCGGGACAGGGGAGAGAGACCCAGTACTTC; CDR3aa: CASSVAGQGRETQYF
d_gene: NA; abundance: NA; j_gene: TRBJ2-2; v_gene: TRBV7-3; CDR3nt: TGTGCCAGCAGCCCCACTAGTTTAGGTTACACCGGGGAGCTGTTTTTT; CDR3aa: CASSPTSLGYTGELFF
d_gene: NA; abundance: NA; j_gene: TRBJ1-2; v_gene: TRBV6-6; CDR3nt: TGTGCCAGCAGTTACTCGAACCCGGCAGGACTCTATGGCTACACCTTC; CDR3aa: CASSYSNPAGLYGYTF
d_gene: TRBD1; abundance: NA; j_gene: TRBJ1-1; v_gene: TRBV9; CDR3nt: TGTGCCAGCAGCGCCTGGACAGGGGGGGGCACTGAAGCTTTCTTT; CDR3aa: CASSAWTGGGTEAFF
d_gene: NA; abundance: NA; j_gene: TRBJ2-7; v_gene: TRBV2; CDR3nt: TGTGCCAGCAGTCGGGACACCTACTACGAGCAGTACTTC; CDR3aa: CASSRDTYYEQYF
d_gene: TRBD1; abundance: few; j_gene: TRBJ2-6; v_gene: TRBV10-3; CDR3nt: TGTGCCACCTTAGCCGGGACAGCGAGCTCTGGGGCCAACGTCCTGACTTTC; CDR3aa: CATLAGTASSGANVLTF
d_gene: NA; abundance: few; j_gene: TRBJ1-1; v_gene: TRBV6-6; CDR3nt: TGTGCCAGCAGTTACGGCTTTCGGAACACTGAAGCTTTCTTT; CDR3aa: CASSYGFRNTEAFF
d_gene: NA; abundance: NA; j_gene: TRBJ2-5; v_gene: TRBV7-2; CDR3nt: TGTGCCAGCACCCAGGGGGCTAGCGGGGCCCCAGGGACCCAGTACTTC; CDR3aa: CASTQGASGAPGTQYF
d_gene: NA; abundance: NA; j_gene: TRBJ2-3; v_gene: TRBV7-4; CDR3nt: TGTGCCAGCAGCTGGCGAGCCGCTGGACTTTCAACATTCACAGATACGCAGTATTTT; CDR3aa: CASSWRAAGLSTFTDTQYF
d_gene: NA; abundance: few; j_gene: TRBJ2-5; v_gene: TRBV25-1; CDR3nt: TGTGCCAGCAGTGAATCGACAAAGGGGGTAGAGACCCAGTACTTC; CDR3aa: CASSESTKGVETQYF
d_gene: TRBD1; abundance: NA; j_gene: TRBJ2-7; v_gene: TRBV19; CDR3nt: TGTGCCAGTAGTCTGGACAGGGGGCTCGCCTACGAGCAGTACTTC; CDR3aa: CASSLDRGLAYEQYF
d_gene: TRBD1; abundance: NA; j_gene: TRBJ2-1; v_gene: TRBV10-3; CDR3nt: TGTGCCATCAGTGATTACAGGGGGCGCATCTCCAATGAGCAGTTCTTC; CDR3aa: CAISDYRGRISNEQFF
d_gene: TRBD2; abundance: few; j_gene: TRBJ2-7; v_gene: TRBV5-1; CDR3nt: TGCGCCAGCCCCCGACTAGCGGGAGGGTCCTACGAGCAGTACTTC; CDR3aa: CASPRLAGGSYEQYF
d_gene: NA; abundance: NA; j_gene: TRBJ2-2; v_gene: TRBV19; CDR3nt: TGTGCCAGTAGGCGCGTTGACTACGCCACCGGGGAGCTGTTTTTT; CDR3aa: CASRRVDYATGELFF
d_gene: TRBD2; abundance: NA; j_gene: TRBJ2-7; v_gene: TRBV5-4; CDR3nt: TGTGCCAGCAGCTCCGCAGCGGGAAATGCCTACGAGCAGTACTTC; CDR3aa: CASSSAAGNAYEQYF
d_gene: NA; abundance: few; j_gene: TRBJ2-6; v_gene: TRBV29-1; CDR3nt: TGCAGCGCCCTCCAGGGTACCAACGTCCTGACTTTC; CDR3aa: CSALQGTNVLTF
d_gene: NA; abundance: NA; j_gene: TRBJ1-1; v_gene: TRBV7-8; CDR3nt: TGTGCCGGCAGCTTGGGTGAAGAGACTGAAGCTTTCTTT; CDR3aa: CAGSLGEETEAFF
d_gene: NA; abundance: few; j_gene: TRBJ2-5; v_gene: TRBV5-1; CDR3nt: TGCGCCAGCAGCTTGCAGGGTCTGGAGACCCAGTACTTC; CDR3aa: CASSLQGLETQYF
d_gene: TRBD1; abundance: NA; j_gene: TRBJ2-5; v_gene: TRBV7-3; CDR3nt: TGTGCCAGCAGCCCTTCACAGGGGGCCCAAGAGACCCAGTACTTC; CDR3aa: CASSPSQGAQETQYF
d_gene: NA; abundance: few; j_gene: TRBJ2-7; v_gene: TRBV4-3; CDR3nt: TGCGCCAGCAGCCAAGGAGTGCGAGGGGGTTCCTACGAGCAGTACTTC; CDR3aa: CASSQGVRGGSYEQYF